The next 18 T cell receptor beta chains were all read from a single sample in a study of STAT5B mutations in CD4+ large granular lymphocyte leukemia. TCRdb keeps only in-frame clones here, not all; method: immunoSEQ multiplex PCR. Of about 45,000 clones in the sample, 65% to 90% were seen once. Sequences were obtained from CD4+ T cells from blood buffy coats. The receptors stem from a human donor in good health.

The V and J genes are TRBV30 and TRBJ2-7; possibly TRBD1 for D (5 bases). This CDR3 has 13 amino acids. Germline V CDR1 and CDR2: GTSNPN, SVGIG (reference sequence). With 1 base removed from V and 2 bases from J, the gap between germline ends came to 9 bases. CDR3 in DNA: TGTGCCTGGAGTGGGGGCGGTCCCTACGAGCAGTACTTC. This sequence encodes CAWSGGGPYEQYF.

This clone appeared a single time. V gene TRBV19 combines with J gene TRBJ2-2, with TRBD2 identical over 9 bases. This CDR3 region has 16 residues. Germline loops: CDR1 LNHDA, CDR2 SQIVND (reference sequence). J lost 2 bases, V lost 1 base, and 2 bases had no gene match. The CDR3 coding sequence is TGTGCCAGTAGTATAGGTAGCGGGAGAAACACCGGGGAGCTGTTTTTT. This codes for CASSIGSGRNTGELFF.

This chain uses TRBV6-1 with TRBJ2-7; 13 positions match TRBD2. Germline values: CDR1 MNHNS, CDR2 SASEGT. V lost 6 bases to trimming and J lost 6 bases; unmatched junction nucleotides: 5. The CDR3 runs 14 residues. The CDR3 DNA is TGTGCCAGCAGCACCGGACTAGCGGGAGTCGAGCAGTACTTC. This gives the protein CASSTGLAGVEQYF.

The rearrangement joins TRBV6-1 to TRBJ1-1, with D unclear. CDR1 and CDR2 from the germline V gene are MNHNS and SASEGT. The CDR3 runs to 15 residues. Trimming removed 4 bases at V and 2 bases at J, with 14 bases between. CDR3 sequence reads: CASSGEWVLNTEAFF. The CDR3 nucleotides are TGTGCCAGCAGTGGAGAATGGGTTCTAAACACTGAAGCTTTCTTT.

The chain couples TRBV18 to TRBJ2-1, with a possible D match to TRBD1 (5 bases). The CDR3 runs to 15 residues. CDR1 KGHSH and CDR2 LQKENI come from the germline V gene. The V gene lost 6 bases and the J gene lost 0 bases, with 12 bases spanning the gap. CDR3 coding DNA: TGTGCCAGCTCCAAGACTGGGGCCTCCTACAATGAGCAGTTCTTC. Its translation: CASSKTGASYNEQFF. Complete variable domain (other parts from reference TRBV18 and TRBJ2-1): NAGVMQNPRHLVRRRGQEARLRCSPMKGHSHVYWYRQLPEEGLKFMVYLQKENIIDESGMPKERFSAEFPKEGPSILRIQQVVRGDSAAYFCASSKTGASYNEQFFGPGTRLTVL.

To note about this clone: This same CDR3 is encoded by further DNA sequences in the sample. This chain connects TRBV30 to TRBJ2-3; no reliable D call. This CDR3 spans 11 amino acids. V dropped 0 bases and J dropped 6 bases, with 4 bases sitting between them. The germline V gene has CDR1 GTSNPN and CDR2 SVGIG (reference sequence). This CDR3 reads CAWSVGDTQYF. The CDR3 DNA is TGTGCCTGGAGTGTGGGGGATACGCAGTATTTT.

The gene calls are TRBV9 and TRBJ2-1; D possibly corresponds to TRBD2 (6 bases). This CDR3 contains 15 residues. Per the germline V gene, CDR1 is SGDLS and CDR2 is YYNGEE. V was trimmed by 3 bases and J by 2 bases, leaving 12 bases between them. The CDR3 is CASSDGRGPYNEQFF. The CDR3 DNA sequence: TGTGCCAGCAGCGATGGGCGGGGTCCCTACAATGAGCAGTTCTTC.

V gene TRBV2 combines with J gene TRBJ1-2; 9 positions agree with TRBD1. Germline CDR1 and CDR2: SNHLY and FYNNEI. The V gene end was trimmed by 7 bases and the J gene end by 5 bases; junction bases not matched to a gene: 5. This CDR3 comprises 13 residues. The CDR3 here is CASTVGQGYGYTF. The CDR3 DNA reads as TGTGCCAGCACCGTGGGACAGGGTTATGGCTACACCTTC.

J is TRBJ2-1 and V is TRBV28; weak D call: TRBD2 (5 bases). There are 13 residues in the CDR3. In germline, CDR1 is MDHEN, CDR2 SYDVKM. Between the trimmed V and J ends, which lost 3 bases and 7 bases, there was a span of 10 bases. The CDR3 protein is CASSFPGRNEQFF. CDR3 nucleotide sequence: TGTGCCAGCAGTTTCCCGGGAAGGAATGAGCAGTTCTTC.

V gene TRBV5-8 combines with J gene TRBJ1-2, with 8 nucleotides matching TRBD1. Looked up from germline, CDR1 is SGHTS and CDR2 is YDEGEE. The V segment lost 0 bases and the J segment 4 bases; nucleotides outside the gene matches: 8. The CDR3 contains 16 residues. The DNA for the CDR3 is TGTGCCAGCAGCTTGGGAGGCTCAGGGGGCCCCTATGGCTACACCTTC. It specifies CASSLGGSGGPYGYTF. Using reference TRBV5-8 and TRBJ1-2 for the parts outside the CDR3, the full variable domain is EAGVTQSPTHLIKTRGQQATLRCSPISGHTSVYWYQQALGLGLQFLLWYDEGEERNRGNFPPRFSGRQFPNYSSELNVNALELEDSALYLCASSLGGSGGPYGYTFGSGTRLTVV.

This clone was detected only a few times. The CDR3 loop reads CASSLATNSLEQYF. DNA for the CDR3: TGTGCCAGCAGCTTAGCGACGAACTCTCTCGAGCAGTACTTC. The rearrangement links TRBV7-6 to TRBJ2-7; D call uncertain. The V end was cut by 0 bases, the J end by 6 bases, with 12 bases between. The V gene's germline CDR1 is SGHVS and CDR2 FNYEAQ. The CDR3 has 14 amino acids.

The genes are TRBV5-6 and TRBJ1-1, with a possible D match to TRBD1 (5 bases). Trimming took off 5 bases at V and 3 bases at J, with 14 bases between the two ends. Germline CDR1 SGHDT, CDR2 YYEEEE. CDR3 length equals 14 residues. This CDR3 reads CASSDGLGDTEAFF. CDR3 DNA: TGTGCCAGCAGTGATGGGCTGGGGGACACTGAAGCTTTCTTT.

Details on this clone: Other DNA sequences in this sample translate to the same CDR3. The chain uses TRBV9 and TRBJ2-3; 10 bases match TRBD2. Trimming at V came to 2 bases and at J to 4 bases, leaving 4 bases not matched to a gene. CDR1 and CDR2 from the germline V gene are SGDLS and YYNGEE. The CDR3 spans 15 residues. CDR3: CASSVASGRADTQYF. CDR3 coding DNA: TGTGCCAGCAGCGTGGCTAGCGGGAGAGCAGATACGCAGTATTTT.

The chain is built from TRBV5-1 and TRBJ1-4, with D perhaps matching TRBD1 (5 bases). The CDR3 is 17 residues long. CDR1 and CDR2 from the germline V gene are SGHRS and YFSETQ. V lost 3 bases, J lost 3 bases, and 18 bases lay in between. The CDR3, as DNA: TGCGCCAGCAGCTCTGGGGGTCCCCTTTTCTCTAATGAAAAACTGTTTTTT. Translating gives CASSSGGPLFSNEKLFF.

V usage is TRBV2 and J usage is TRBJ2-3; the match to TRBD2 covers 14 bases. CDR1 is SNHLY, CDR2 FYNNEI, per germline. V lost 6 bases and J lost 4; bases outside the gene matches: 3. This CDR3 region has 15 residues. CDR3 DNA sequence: TGTGCCAGCAGGAGGACTAGCGGGGGGCCAGATACGCAGTATTTT. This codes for CASRRTSGGPDTQYF.

The CDR3 loop reads CASSLGRGDSYEQYF. As DNA, the CDR3 is TGTGCCAGCAGCTTAGGACGGGGGGATTCCTACGAGCAGTACTTC. The chain joins TRBV7-6 to TRBJ2-7; 7 positions match TRBD2. This CDR3 is 15 amino acids long. V was clipped by 1 base and J by 1 base; unmatched bases: 4. CDR1 and CDR2 from the germline V gene are SGHVS and FNYEAQ.

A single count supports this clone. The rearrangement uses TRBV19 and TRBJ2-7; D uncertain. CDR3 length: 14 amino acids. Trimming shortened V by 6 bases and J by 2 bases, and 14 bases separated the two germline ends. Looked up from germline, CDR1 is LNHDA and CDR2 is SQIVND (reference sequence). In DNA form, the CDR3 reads TGTGCCAGTAGAGGTGTCCGGCCCACCTACGAGCAGTACTTC. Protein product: CASRGVRPTYEQYF.

The CDR3 DNA sequence: TGTGCCAGCAGTTCACCCTCAGGGGGTTCTAATGAAAAACTGTTTTTT. Translating gives CASSSPSGGSNEKLFF. The gene calls are TRBV25-1 and TRBJ1-4; 7 nucleotides match TRBD1. The CDR3 extends over 16 amino acids. V shed 5 bases, J shed 3 bases, and the junction held 9 bases outside the gene matches. CDR1 is MGHDK and CDR2 is SYGVNS in the germline V gene.